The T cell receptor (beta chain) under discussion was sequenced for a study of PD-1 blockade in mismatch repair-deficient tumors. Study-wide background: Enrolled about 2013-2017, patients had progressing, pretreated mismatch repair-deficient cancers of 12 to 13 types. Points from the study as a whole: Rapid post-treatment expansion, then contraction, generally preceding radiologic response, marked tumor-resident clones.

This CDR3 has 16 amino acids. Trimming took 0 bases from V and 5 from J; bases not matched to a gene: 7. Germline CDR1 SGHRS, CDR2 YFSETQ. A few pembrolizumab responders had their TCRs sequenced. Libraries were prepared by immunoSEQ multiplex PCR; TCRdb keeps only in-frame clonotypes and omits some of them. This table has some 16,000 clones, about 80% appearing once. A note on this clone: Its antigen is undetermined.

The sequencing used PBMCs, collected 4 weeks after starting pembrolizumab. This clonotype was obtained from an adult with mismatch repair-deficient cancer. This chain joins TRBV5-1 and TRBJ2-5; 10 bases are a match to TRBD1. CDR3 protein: CASSLDGTGAFETQYF. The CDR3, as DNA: TGCGCCAGCAGCTTGGATGGGACAGGGGCTTTTGAGACCCAGTACTTC.